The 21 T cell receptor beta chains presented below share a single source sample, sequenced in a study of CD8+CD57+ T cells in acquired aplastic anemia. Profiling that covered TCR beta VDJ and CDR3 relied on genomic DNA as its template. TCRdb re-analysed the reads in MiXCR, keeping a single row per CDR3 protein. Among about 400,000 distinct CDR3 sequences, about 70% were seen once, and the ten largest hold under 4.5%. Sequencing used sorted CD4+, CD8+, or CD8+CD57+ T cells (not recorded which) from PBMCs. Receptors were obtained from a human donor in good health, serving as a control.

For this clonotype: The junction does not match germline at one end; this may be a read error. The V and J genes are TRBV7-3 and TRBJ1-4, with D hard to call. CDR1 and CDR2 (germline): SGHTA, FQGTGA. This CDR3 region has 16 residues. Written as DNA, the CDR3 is TGTGCCAGCAGCTTATTAGGGAGAGCGACTAATGAAAATCTGTTTTTT. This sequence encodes CASSLLGRATNENLFF.

The CDR3 protein is CSAREGRDGYEQYF. CDR3 bases: TGCAGTGCTAGAGAGGGACGGGATGGCTACGAGCAGTACTTC. The chain combines TRBV20-1 with TRBJ2-7; D is possibly TRBD1 or TRBD2 (5 bases each). Germline loops: CDR1 DFQATT, CDR2 SNEGSKA (reference sequence). Trimming cost V 0 bases and J 3 bases, with 12 bases left between them. This CDR3 has 14 residues.

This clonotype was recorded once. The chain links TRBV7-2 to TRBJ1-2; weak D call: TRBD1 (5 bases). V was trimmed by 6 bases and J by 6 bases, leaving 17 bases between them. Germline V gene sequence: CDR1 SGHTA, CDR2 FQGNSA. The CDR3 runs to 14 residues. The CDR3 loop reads CASSEAGQGDGYTF. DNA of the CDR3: TGTGCCAGCAGTGAAGCTGGCCAAGGGGATGGCTACACCTTC. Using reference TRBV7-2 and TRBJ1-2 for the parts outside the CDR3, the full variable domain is GAGVSQSPSNKVTEKGKDVELRCDPISGHTALYWYRQSLGQGLEFLIYFQGNSAPDKSGLPSDRFSAERTGGSVSTLTIQRTQQEDSAVYLCASSEAGQGDGYTFGSGTRLTVV.

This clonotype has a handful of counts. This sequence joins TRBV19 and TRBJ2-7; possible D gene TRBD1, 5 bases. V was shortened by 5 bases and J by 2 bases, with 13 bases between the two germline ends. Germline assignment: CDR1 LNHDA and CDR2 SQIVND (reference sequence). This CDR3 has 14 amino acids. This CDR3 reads CASSSRAPAYEQYF. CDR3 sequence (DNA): TGTGCCAGTAGTTCCAGGGCACCAGCCTACGAGCAGTACTTC.

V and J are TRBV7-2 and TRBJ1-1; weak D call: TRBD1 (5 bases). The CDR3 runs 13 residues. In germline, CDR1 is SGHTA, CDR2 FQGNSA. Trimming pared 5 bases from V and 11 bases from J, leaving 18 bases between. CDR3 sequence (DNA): TGTGCCAGCAGCACGGGTCACGGGGCTGCTGCTTTCTTT. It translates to CASSTGHGAAAFF.

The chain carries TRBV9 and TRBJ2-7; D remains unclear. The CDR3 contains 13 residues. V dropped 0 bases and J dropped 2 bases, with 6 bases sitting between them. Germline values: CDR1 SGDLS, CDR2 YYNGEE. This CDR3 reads CASSVGLAYEQYF. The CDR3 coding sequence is TGTGCCAGCAGCGTAGGGTTAGCCTACGAGCAGTACTTC. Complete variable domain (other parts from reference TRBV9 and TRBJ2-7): DSGVTQTPKHLITATGQRVTLRCSPRSGDLSVYWYQQSLDQGLQFLIQYYNGEERAKGNILERFSAQQFPDLHSELNLSSLELGDSALYFCASSVGLAYEQYFGPGTRLTVT.

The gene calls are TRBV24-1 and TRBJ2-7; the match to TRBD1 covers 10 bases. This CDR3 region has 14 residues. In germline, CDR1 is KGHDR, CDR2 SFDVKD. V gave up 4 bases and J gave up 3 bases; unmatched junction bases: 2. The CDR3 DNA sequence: TGTGCCACCAGTGAAGGGACAGGGGACTACGAGCAGTACTTC. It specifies CATSEGTGDYEQYF.

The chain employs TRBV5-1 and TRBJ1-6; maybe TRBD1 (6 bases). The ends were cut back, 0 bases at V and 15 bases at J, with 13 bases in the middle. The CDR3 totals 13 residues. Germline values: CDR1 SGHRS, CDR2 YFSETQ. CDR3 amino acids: CASSLGIGGDLHF. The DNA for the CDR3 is TGCGCCAGCAGCTTGGGTATAGGGGGAGACCTCCACTTT.

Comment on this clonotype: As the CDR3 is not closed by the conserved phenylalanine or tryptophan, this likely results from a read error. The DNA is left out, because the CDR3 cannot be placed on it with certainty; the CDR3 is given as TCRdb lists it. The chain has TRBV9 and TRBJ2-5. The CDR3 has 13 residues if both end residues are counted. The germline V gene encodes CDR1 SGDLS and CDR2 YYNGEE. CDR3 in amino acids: CASSANGEYQETL.

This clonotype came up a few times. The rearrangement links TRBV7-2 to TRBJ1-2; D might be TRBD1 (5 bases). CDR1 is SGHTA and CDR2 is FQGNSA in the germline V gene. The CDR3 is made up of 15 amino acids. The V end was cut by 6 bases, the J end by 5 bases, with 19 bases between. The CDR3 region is CASRSGAAGVYGYTF. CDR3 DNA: TGTGCCAGCAGGAGTGGGGCAGCCGGAGTTTATGGCTACACCTTC.

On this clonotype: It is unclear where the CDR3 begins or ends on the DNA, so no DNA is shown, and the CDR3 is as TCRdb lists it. The CDR3 loop reads CASSSGNEQYFGPQYF. V and J are TRBV7-9 and TRBJ2-3. The CDR3 region is 16 residues in length, termini included. Looked up from germline, CDR1 is SEHNR and CDR2 is FQNEAQ (reference sequence).

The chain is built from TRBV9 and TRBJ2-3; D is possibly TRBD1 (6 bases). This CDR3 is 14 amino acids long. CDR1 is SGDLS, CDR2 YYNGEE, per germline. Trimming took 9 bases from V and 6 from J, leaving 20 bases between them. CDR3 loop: CAITGDIDNDTQYF. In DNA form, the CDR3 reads TGTGCCATCACCGGGGACATCGACAATGATACGCAGTATTTT.

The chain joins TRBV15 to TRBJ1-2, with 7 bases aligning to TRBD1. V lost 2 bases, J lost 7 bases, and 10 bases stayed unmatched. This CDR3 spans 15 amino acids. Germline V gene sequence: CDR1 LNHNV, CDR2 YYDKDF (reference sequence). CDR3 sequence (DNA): TGTGCCACCAGCAGACTCGTAGGGGGCAGTGCTGGCTACACCTTC. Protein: CATSRLVGGSAGYTF.

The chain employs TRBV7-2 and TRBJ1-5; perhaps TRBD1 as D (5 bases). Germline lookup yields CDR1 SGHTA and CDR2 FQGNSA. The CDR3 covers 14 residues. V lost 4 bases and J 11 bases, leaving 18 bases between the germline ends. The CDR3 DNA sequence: TGTGCCAGCAGCTCAGGGATCAGCGATTACACCCAGCATTTT. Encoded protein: CASSSGISDYTQHF.

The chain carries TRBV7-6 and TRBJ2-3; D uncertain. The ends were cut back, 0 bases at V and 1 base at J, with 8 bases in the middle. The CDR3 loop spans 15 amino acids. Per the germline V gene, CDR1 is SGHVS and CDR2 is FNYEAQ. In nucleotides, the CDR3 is TGTGCCAGCAGCTTAGCACAGAGTGGCACAGATACGCAGTATTTT. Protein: CASSLAQSGTDTQYF.

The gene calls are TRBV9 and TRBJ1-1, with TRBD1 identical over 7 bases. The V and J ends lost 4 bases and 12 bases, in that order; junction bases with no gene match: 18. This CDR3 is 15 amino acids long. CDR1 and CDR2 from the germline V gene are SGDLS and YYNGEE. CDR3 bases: TGTGCCAGCAGCTTTCAGGGGGGTGGTGAGACCCAGTCTTTCTTT. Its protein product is CASSFQGGGETQSFF.

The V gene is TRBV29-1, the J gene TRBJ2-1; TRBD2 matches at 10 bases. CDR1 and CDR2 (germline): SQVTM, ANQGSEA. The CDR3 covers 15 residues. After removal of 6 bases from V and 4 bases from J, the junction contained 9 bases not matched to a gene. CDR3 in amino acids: CSVVSGGAAYNEQFF. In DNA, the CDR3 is TGCAGCGTAGTGAGCGGGGGGGCCGCGTACAATGAGCAGTTCTTC.

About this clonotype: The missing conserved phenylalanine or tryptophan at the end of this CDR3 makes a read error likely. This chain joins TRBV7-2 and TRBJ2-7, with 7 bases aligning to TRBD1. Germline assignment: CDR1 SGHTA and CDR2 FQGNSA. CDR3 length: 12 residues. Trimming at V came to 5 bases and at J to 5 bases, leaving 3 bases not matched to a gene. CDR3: CASSLTGNEQYL. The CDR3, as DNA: TGTGCCAGCAGCCTGACAGGGAACGAGCAGTACTTG.

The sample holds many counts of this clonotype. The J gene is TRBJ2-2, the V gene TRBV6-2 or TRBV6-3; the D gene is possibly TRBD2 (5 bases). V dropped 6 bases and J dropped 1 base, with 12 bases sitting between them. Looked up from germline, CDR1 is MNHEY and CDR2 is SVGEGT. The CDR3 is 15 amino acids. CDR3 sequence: CASSGVAGNTGELFF. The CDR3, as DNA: TGTGCCAGCAGCGGGGTGGCGGGGAACACCGGGGAGCTGTTTTTT.

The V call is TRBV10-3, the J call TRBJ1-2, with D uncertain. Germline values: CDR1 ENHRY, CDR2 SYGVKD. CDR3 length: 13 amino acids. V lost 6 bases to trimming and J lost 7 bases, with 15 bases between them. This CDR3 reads CAIRLQEAGGYTF. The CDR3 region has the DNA TGTGCCATCAGGCTACAAGAGGCAGGTGGCTACACCTTC.

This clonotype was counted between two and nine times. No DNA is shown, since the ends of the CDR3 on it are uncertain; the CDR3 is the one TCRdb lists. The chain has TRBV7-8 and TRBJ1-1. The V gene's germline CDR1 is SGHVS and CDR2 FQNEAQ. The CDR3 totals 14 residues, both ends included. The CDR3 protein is CASSPEETQYFGPF.